The clone carrying this T cell receptor (beta chain) was recorded a few times. Antigen: not known. This sample is drawn from a study of regulatory T cells in long-lasting Graves disease. General study results and limits: Favored usage of TRBV28, TRBJ1-2 and TRBJ2-5 was recorded in persistent disease. Persistent Graves' patients showed reduced TCR diversity versus newly diagnosed patients.

The V gene lost 7 bases and the J gene lost 0 bases, with 13 bases spanning the gap. The CDR3 has 15 residues. This sample's time point: newly diagnosed GD, antithyroid drugs for less than 3 months. PBMCs were the source of the RNA used for TCR sequencing. The authors built TCR beta libraries using iRepertoire HTBI primers and Arm-PCR of CDR3 regions. In TCRdb, the multiplex PCR reads were re-called with MiXCR into one record per CDR3 protein. The profile shows 500,000 or so distinct CDR3 sequences, about a sixth of them singletons. Another study also made use of these data, one on T cells in Graves' hyperthyroidism and ophthalmopathy. That paper notes: When ophthalmopathy did not progress within 18 months, Graves' hyperthyroidism was considered stable. Ophthalmopathy got predicted by the model a median 6.5 months before its onset.

The sample consisted of peripheral blood mononuclear cells (PBMCs), taken at new diagnosis, from a patient treated with antithyroid drugs. The sequence derives from a man aged 40-49 years with Graves disease. The chain combines TRBV12-3 or TRBV12-4 with TRBJ2-1; D gene ambiguous. CDR3 nucleotides: TGTGCCAGCACCCCCGGACGGAGCTCCTACAATGAGCAGTTCTTC. This encodes CASTPGRSSYNEQFF.